Below, 3 T cell receptor beta chains from the same sample are listed, as sequenced in a study of blood T cell repertoires in COVID-19. Method: immunoSEQ multiplex PCR; TCRdb's copy keeps in-frame clones and lacks some. This table holds 68,000 or so clones, nearly 90% found once. Sample: peripheral blood. These receptors originate from a man aged 50-60 years with active COVID-19.

The chain couples TRBV6-5 to TRBJ1-1, with no clear D. CDR1 MNHEY and CDR2 SVGAGI come from the germline V gene. This CDR3 contains 13 residues. V was shortened by 4 bases and J by 1 base, with 7 bases between the two germline ends. The CDR3 region is CASSLSPNTEAFF. In DNA form, the CDR3 reads TGTGCCAGCAGTTTGAGTCCGAACACTGAAGCTTTCTTT.

The V call is TRBV7-2, the J call TRBJ2-2, with TRBD2 as a possible D gene (6 bases). Germline V gene data show CDR1 as SGHTA and CDR2 as FQGNSA. This CDR3 is 13 amino acids long. V was trimmed by 5 bases and J by 4 bases, leaving 8 bases between them. In DNA, the CDR3 is TGTGCCAGCAGCAGGGACTTCACCGGGGAGCTGTTTTTT. Translating gives CASSRDFTGELFF.

The V call is TRBV3-1 (or the pseudogene TRBV3-2), the J call TRBJ2-7; D is possibly TRBD1 (6 bases). Germline V gene data show CDR1 as LGHDT and CDR2 as YNNKEL (reference sequence). V was pared by 0 bases and J by 3 bases, with 12 bases between. The CDR3 runs 15 residues. The CDR3 nucleotides read TGTGCCAGCAGCCAAGATTTAGGACAGTTCTACGAGCAGTACTTC. Protein sequence: CASSQDLGQFYEQYF.